What follows describes a single TCR beta chain. The CDR3 contains 14 residues. Trimming left V 4 bases short and J 4 bases short, with 12 bases between. Per the germline V gene, CDR1 is LNHDA and CDR2 is SQIVND (reference sequence). Measured with immunoSEQ multiplex PCR; TCRdb has only the in-frame clones, and not every one. The table has 85,000 to 95,000 clones, 90% seen once; the top ten hold 1.5% to 2%. This sample is part of a study of PD-L1 blockade in urothelial cancer. Turning to the study itself: Male sex and bladder-origin urothelial cancer were recorded for about 90% of the roughly 30 patients.

The time point here: pretreatment peripheral blood. All patients carried locally advanced or metastatic urothelial carcinoma. Sequencing used PBMCs, obtained around atezolizumab (anti-PD-L1) treatment. The receptor was derived from a man in his sixties with urothelial cancer. The genes are TRBV19 and TRBJ2-3; tentatively, D is TRBD2 (6 bases). The CDR3 DNA reads as TGTGCCAGTAGTAGAGGAGGGGAGGCAGATACGCAGTATTTT. Its translation: CASSRGGEADTQYF.